The 5 T cell receptor beta chains given below trace back to one sample, sequenced in a study of identical twins. TCRdb ran MiXCR on the 5' RACE reads and lists one entry per CDR3 protein. Among about 1.7 million distinct CDR3 sequences listed, 32% were seen once. The material sequenced was cord blood. The receptors shown here come from a newborn girl in good health.

This CDR3 is CASSERLARYEQYF. The CDR3 DNA is TGTGCCAGCAGTGAGAGACTAGCGAGGTACGAGCAGTACTTC. This chain uses TRBV2 with TRBJ2-7; 8 bases match TRBD2. V lost 3 bases, J lost 4 bases, and 5 bases stayed unmatched. Per the germline V gene, CDR1 is SNHLY and CDR2 is FYNNEI. This CDR3 has 14 amino acids.

This clonotype occurred a few times. J is TRBJ2-7 and V is TRBV5-1; perhaps TRBD2 as D (5 bases). This CDR3 contains 15 residues. V gave up 3 bases and J gave up 0 bases, with 13 bases separating them. Germline lookup yields CDR1 SGHRS and CDR2 YFSETQ. The CDR3 loop is CASSWELGSSYEQYF. For the CDR3, the DNA is TGCGCCAGCAGCTGGGAGCTGGGCAGCTCCTACGAGCAGTACTTC.

This sequence joins TRBV10-3 and TRBJ1-4; the D is unclear. Deletions cut 8 bases from V and 5 bases from J, with 12 bases between. This CDR3 is 13 amino acids long. Germline V lookup: CDR1 ENHRY, CDR2 SYGVKD. CDR3 sequence: CAISEFANEKLFF. The CDR3 region has the DNA TGTGCCATCTCCGAGTTCGCGAATGAAAAACTGTTTTTT.

This clonotype came up a few times. The rearrangement joins TRBV5-1 to TRBJ1-6; no clear D. The CDR3 runs to 15 residues. Germline CDR1 is SGHRS and CDR2 is YFSETQ. Trimming took off 0 bases at V and 6 bases at J, with 10 bases between the two ends. The CDR3 DNA follows: TGCGCCAGCAGCTTGGACCGGCCCCTTAATTCACCCCTCCACTTT. Its translation: CASSLDRPLNSPLHF.

Only a few counts were recorded for this clonotype. The chain links TRBV28 to TRBJ2-7; D remains unclear. The germline CDR1 and CDR2 sequences are MDHEN and SYDVKM. V shed 6 bases and J shed 6 bases, with 15 bases lying between them. This CDR3 comprises 13 residues. The CDR3 sequence: CASRSEGRREQYF. The DNA of the CDR3 is TGTGCCAGCAGGTCCGAAGGACGTCGCGAGCAGTACTTC.